This TCR beta chain was obtained from a study of radiation and T cells in renal cell carcinoma. Whole-study context: Nephrectomy followed 15 Gy stereotactic body radiation by 4 weeks. The study's findings and limits: Top tumor clonotypes rose in blood 2 weeks post-radiation, then contracted. No pretreatment tumor biopsies were available for baseline clonotypes.

As to this clone: The antigen is undetermined.

This sample's time point: baseline pretreatment blood. Treatment here: 15 Gy SBRT to primary tumor, nephrectomy 4 weeks later. TCRdb keeps only in-frame clones here, not all; method: immunoSEQ multiplex PCR. The table has 130,000 to 150,000 clones, approximately 90% seen once. The sequence was collected from a woman in her 70s with renal cell carcinoma. Material: blood, obtained from a patient whose treatment included radiotherapy and nephrectomy.

CDR3 protein: CASSQGSTGAGGNTIYF. The CDR3 DNA reads as TGCGCCAGCAGCCAAGGGTCAACAGGGGCGGGGGGAAACACCATATATTTT. The chain combines TRBV4-1 with TRBJ1-3, with 7 bases fitting TRBD1. The junction had 10 bases not matched to a gene; V was cut back by 1 base and J by 4 bases. Germline lookup yields CDR1 MGHRA and CDR2 YSYEKL. The CDR3 consists of 17 residues.